This is a list of T cell receptor beta chains from one sample in a study of technical replicates of blood from several donors. Using immunoSEQ multiplex PCR, the repertoire was profiled, and TCRdb retains in-frame clones only, with some absent. The sample includes about 53,000 clones, about 86% of them seen just once. Sequenced material: PBMCs. The receptors stem from a human donor in good health. Some clones in this sample may be carry-over from other donors' samples. Each CDR3 is given with its conserved first and last residue. The order of the fields is J gene, clone size, V gene, D gene, CDR3 DNA, CDR3 protein. The D gene is left open where the match is weak. The size field is filled for only some rows; it gives once, few, many or a size class.

TRBJ2-4 NA TRBV30 NA TGTGCCTGGAGTGGTCAACTCCTAGCCAAAAACATTCAGTACTTC CAWSGQLLAKNIQYF
TRBJ2-2 once TRBV5-6 TRBD2 TGTGCCAGCAGCCTAGCGGGAGTGTTTTCCGGGGAGCTGTTTTTT CASSLAGVFSGELFF
TRBJ1-6 NA TRBV27 TRBD1 TGTGCCAGCAGTCCCCGACAGGGGGCCTCACCCCTCCACTTT CASSPRQGASPLHF
TRBJ1-5 few TRBV30 NA TGTGCCTGGAGTCGGGAACAGGGCGGTCAGCCCCAGCATTTT CAWSREQGGQPQHF
TRBJ1-2 NA TRBV29-1 NA TGCAGCGCACCAGACACAAACTATGGCTACACCTTC CSAPDTNYGYTF
TRBJ2-5 NA TRBV21-1 NA TGTGCCAGCAGCAGCGGGACTAGCGGATTAAGAGAGACCCAGTACTTC CASSSGTSGLRETQYF
TRBJ1-1 few TRBV4-3 NA TGCGCCAGCAGCCAAGGGGGGCTATTGAACACTGAAGCTTTCTTT CASSQGGLLNTEAFF
TRBJ1-5 few TRBV5-4 TRBD1 TGTGCCAGCAGCCGAGGAGACACTACAGGGACAGGGCCCCAGCATTTT CASSRGDTTGTGPQHF
TRBJ2-7 NA TRBV6-4 TRBD1 TGTGCCAGCAGTAGGGACAGTGGCTACGAGCAGTACTTC CASSRDSGYEQYF
TRBJ2-7 NA TRBV20-1 NA TGCAGTGCTAGACAGGGGTACGAGCAGTACTTC CSARQGYEQYF
TRBJ2-7 NA TRBV7-2 NA TGTGCCAGCAGCTTCCCACTCGATCGGGCGGGCGAGGACGAGCAGTACTTC CASSFPLDRAGEDEQYF
TRBJ2-2 NA TRBV7-9 NA TGTGCCAGCAGCCTACCCACCGGGGAGCTGTTTTTT CASSLPTGELFF
TRBJ1-5 NA TRBV7-2 NA TGTGCCAGCAGCTCGGGCAATCAGCCCCAGCATTTT CASSSGNQPQHF
TRBJ1-2 NA TRBV20-1 NA TGCAGTGCTAGAGAGGGGCGAGGCTACACCTTC CSAREGRGYTF
TRBJ2-3 NA TRBV29-1 TRBD2 TGCAGCGTTGAAGCCCCGACTAGCGCGGTCGCAGATACGCAGTATTTT CSVEAPTSAVADTQYF
TRBJ2-5 few TRBV9 TRBD2 TGTGCCAGCAGCGTAGCTGTTCTAGCGGGGGGAGAGACCCAGTACTTC CASSVAVLAGGETQYF
TRBJ1-2 once TRBV19 NA TGTGCCAGTAGTATAGATCTTGGGCAGAGCTACACCTTC CASSIDLGQSYTF
TRBJ2-3 once TRBV7-6 TRBD2 TGTGCCAGCGCCCCGATCGGGGGACTAACGACAGATACGCAGTATTTT CASAPIGGLTTDTQYF
TRBJ2-4 NA TRBV15 NA TGTGCCACCAGCGGGACACCCGAAAACATTCAGTACTTC CATSGTPENIQYF
TRBJ1-6 NA TRBV6-5 NA TGTGCCAGCAGTTACTCCTCAGCGGTAAATTCACCCCTCCACTTT CASSYSSAVNSPLHF
TRBJ1-1 NA TRBV5-6 TRBD1 TGTGCCAGCAGCCGACAGGGCTGGAACACTGAAGCTTTCTTT CASSRQGWNTEAFF
TRBJ1-5 NA TRBV30 TRBD1 TGTGCCTGGAGCGGGACAGGGGGACAGCCCCAGCATTTT CAWSGTGGQPQHF
TRBJ1-4 NA TRBV7-9 NA TGTGCCAGCAGCTTCGACAGTTTTAATGAAAAACTGTTTTTT CASSFDSFNEKLFF
TRBJ1-2 NA TRBV4-1 NA TGCGCCAGTAAATTTCAACAGGTCGTGGGGGCTGGCTACACCTTC CASKFQQVVGAGYTF
TRBJ1-2 NA TRBV6-1 NA TGTGCCAGCAGTCCCTTATATGGCTACACCTTC CASSPLYGYTF
TRBJ1-1 NA TRBV7-3 NA TGTGCCAGCAGCTGGGGCAGGGGTAACACTGAAGCTTTCTTT CASSWGRGNTEAFF
TRBJ2-5 NA TRBV11-2 NA TGTGCCAGCAGCCAACTCGTCCAAGAGACCCAGTACTTC CASSQLVQETQYF